This TCR beta chain appears in the sequencing data of a study of cytomegalovirus exposure and HLA in healthy donors. Turning to the study itself: The 120 or so validation repertoires were reported in a later analysis to have been generated on the same platform as the 666 first-cohort repertoires.

As to this clone: The antigen remains undetermined.

Germline values: CDR1 MNHEY, CDR2 SMNVEV (reference sequence). V dropped 5 bases and J dropped 1 base, with 8 bases sitting between them. CDR3 size: 14 residues. Measured with immunoSEQ multiplex PCR; TCRdb has only the in-frame clones, and not every one. The sample has some 130,000 clones; 94% are singletons. The donors were members of the validation cohort, which comprised under 150 subjects and was separate from the first cohort of 730 or so subjects. Broader study findings: TCR beta chains numbering some 160 were designated cytomegalovirus-associated.

The chain is built from TRBV27 and TRBJ2-2; D perhaps matches TRBD2 (5 bases). The sequenced material came from PBMCs. This receptor was identified in a young man in good health and CMV-seropositive. DNA of the CDR3: TGTGCCAGCAGTCCTGGGAGGAACACCGGGGAGCTGTTTTTT. Translation: CASSPGRNTGELFF.